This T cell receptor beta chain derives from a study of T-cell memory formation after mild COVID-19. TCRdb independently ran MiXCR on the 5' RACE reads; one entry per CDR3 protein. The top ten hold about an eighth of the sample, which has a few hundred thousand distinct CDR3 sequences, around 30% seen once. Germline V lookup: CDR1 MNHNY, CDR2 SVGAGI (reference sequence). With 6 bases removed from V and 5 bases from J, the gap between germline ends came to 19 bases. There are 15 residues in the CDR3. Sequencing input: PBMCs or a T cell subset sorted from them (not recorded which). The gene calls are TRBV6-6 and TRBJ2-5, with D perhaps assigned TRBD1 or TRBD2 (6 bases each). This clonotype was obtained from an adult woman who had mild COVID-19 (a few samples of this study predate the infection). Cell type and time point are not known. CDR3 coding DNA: TGTGCCAGCAGCCCCAGCCGGGGGCTTGGGGAGACCCAGTACTTC. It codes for CASSPSRGLGETQYF.